The 17 T cell receptor beta chains reported below all come from one sample, sequenced in a study of T-cell memory formation after mild COVID-19. TCRdb reprocessed the 5' RACE reads with MiXCR, giving one entry per CDR3 protein. The sample records 550,000 to 700,000 distinct CDR3 sequences, 15% to 20% being singletons. The sample taken for sequencing was PBMCs or a T cell subset sorted from them (not recorded which). The receptors derive from an adult woman who had mild COVID-19 (a few samples of this study predate the infection). Cell type and time point are not known.

This clonotype was observed many times. The chain joins TRBV5-1 to TRBJ2-1; 7 nucleotides align to TRBD2. The CDR3 is 13 residues long. V lost 6 bases to trimming and J lost 8 bases; unmatched junction nucleotides: 8. Germline CDR1 is SGHRS and CDR2 is YFSETQ. CDR3 nucleotide sequence: TGCGCCAGCACCTCCGGCCGGGGGGATGAGCAGTTCTTC. It is translated as CASTSGRGDEQFF.

This clonotype occurred once. This rearrangement joins TRBV27 to TRBJ1-1; the D is unclear. This CDR3 has 13 amino acids. Looked up from germline, CDR1 is MNHEY and CDR2 is SMNVEV (reference sequence). V was shortened by 3 bases and J by 4 bases, with 9 bases between the two germline ends. In DNA form, the CDR3 reads TGTGCCAGCAGTTTCACGGAAAGCACTGAAGCTTTCTTT. Translation: CASSFTESTEAFF.

This clonotype was seen ten or more times. The genes are TRBV5-1 and TRBJ2-3; 10 bases match TRBD1. The germline V gene encodes CDR1 SGHRS and CDR2 YFSETQ. The CDR3 has 17 residues. The J segment lost 0 bases and the V segment lost 2 bases, leaving 6 bases of the junction unmatched. CDR3 coding DNA: TGCGCCAGCAGCTTAGCGACAGGGGGCGGAAGCACAGATACGCAGTATTTT. It encodes CASSLATGGGSTDTQYF.

The chain carries TRBV12-3 or TRBV12-4 and TRBJ2-3, with D perhaps matching TRBD2 (5 bases). The CDR3 is 12 amino acids. Trimming stripped 10 bases from V and 6 bases from J, with 14 bases between. CDR3: CANLGRSDTQYF. CDR3 coding DNA: TGTGCCAACTTAGGGAGATCGGATACGCAGTATTTT.

The sample holds a few counts of this clonotype. CDR3 coding DNA: TGTGCCAGCAGTTACTCGAGTTTTGGGGCGGGAGCTGCCGGGGAGCTGTTTTTT. Translating it yields CASSYSSFGAGAAGELFF. This chain joins TRBV6-5 and TRBJ2-2, with TRBD2 matching 7 bases. V lost 0 bases and J lost 6; bases outside the gene matches: 13. The germline V gene encodes CDR1 MNHEY and CDR2 SVGAGI. This CDR3 contains 18 residues.

This clonotype was detected only a few times. The chain couples TRBV6-2 or TRBV6-3 to TRBJ2-1; D perhaps matches TRBD1 (7 bases). Germline values: CDR1 MNHEY, CDR2 SVGEGT. The CDR3 loop spans 15 amino acids. Deletions cut 2 bases from V and 4 bases from J, with 12 bases between. The CDR3: CASSYGGGVYNEQFF. CDR3 DNA sequence: TGTGCCAGCAGTTACGGAGGGGGCGTTTACAATGAGCAGTTCTTC.

This clonotype was observed a few times. This chain connects TRBV13 to TRBJ2-1; D is unresolved. The V end was cut by 3 bases, the J end by 0 bases, with 12 bases between. This CDR3 has 16 amino acids. In germline, CDR1 is PRHDT, CDR2 FYEKMQ (reference sequence). Written as DNA, the CDR3 is TGTGCCAGCAGCTTGAGACTGTGGAGCTCCTACAATGAGCAGTTCTTC. Residues: CASSLRLWSSYNEQFF. The whole variable domain, remainder taken from reference TRBV13 and TRBJ2-1, is AAGVIQSPRHLIKEKRETATLKCYPIPRHDTVYWYQQGPGQDPQFLISFYEKMQSDKGSIPDRFSAQQFSDYHSELNMSSLELGDSALYFCASSLRLWSSYNEQFFGPGTRLTVL.

This chain connects TRBV29-1 to TRBJ2-1, with D maybe TRBD2 (5 bases). The V and J ends lost 5 bases and 2 bases respectively, with 13 bases between them. CDR1 is SQVTM and CDR2 is ANQGSEA in the germline V gene. The CDR3 has 14 residues. CDR3 bases: TGCAGCGTTCTAGGACTGAACACCTACAATGAGCAGTTCTTC. This codes for CSVLGLNTYNEQFF.

The CDR3 nucleotides read TGTGCCAGCAGTTTCTTGACGTCCCTTGGGGATACGCAGTATTTT. Translating gives CASSFLTSLGDTQYF. V usage is TRBV27 and J usage is TRBJ2-3; D is unresolved. The CDR3 has 15 residues. The germline CDR1 and CDR2 sequences are MNHEY and SMNVEV (reference sequence). V dropped 3 bases and J dropped 6 bases, with 16 bases sitting between them.

The gene calls are TRBV7-2 and TRBJ1-2; D is undetermined. V lost 10 bases to trimming and J lost 0 bases, with 21 bases between them. CDR1 and CDR2 (germline): SGHTA, FQGNSA. CDR3 size: 16 residues. CDR3 amino acids: CATQRKDGIANYGYTF. The CDR3 coding sequence is TGTGCCACCCAAAGAAAGGACGGCATAGCTAACTATGGCTACACCTTC.

The rearrangement links TRBV7-9 to TRBJ2-7; D not certain. Trimming stripped 5 bases from V and 2 bases from J, with 10 bases between. The CDR3 extends over 13 amino acids. CDR1 is SEHNR, CDR2 FQNEAQ, per germline (reference sequence). The CDR3 region has the DNA TGTGCCAGCAGCCCCATCTCGGCCTACGAGCAGTACTTC. Protein sequence: CASSPISAYEQYF. The entire variable domain, with the rest obtained from reference TRBV7-9 and TRBJ2-7, is as follows: DTGVSQNPRHKITKRGQNVTFRCDPISEHNRLYWYRQTLGQGPEFLTYFQNEAQLEKSRLLSDRFSAERPKGSFSTLEIQRTEQGDSAMYLCASSPISAYEQYFGPGTRLTVT.

The chain couples TRBV19 to TRBJ2-1; D unresolved. Germline lookup yields CDR1 LNHDA and CDR2 SQIVND (reference sequence). The CDR3 spans 14 residues. V gave up 2 bases and J gave up 0 bases, with 5 bases separating them. CDR3: CASSIFGSYNEQFF. Written as DNA, the CDR3 is TGTGCCAGTAGTATATTTGGCTCCTACAATGAGCAGTTCTTC.

This clonotype was seen repeatedly, ten times or more. V usage is TRBV5-1 and J usage is TRBJ2-2; D is uncertain. Trimming stripped 4 bases from V and 1 base from J, with 5 bases between. The length of the CDR3 is 13 residues. CDR1 is SGHRS and CDR2 is YFSETQ in the germline V gene. The CDR3 spells CASSTGNTGELFF. CDR3 nucleotide sequence: TGCGCCAGCAGCACGGGGAACACCGGGGAGCTGTTTTTT.

This clonotype was found a few times. This chain joins TRBV27 and TRBJ2-7; a possible D gene is TRBD1 (9 bases). CDR1 and CDR2 (germline): MNHEY, SMNVEV (reference sequence). Trimming removed 6 bases at V and 4 bases at J, with 19 bases between. The CDR3 length is 15 residues. CDR3 bases: TGTGCCAGCAGGGGCGGGGGGACAGGGATATACGAGCAGTACTTC. Encoded protein: CASRGGGTGIYEQYF.

V and J are TRBV18 and TRBJ2-7; TRBD1 or TRBD2 may be the D gene (5 bases each). With 3 bases removed from V and 0 bases from J, the gap between germline ends came to 12 bases. The CDR3 runs 15 residues. The germline CDR1 and CDR2 sequences are KGHSH and LQKENI. CDR3 sequence (DNA): TGTGCCAGCTCACCCCTCGGGGACGACTCCTACGAGCAGTACTTC. It yields the protein CASSPLGDDSYEQYF.

This clonotype turned up a few times. The V call is TRBV6-5, the J call TRBJ2-7; a weak D match, TRBD2 (5 bases). Trimming left V 7 bases short and J 0 bases short, with 13 bases between. The CDR3 extends over 14 amino acids. The germline V gene has CDR1 MNHEY and CDR2 SVGAGI. The CDR3 is CASKIEGFSYEQYF. The CDR3 DNA is TGTGCCAGCAAGATCGAGGGTTTCTCCTACGAGCAGTACTTC.

This clonotype has just a few counts. The rearrangement joins TRBV5-1 to TRBJ1-4; 8 nucleotides align to TRBD1. CDR3 length: 20 residues. With 0 bases clipped from V and 8 bases from J, the junction kept 21 bases outside the gene matches. Germline V lookup: CDR1 SGHRS, CDR2 YFSETQ. CDR3: CASSLGIQDREAPLREKLFF. The CDR3, as DNA: TGCGCCAGCAGCTTGGGAATCCAGGACAGGGAGGCTCCCCTTCGCGAAAAACTGTTTTTT.